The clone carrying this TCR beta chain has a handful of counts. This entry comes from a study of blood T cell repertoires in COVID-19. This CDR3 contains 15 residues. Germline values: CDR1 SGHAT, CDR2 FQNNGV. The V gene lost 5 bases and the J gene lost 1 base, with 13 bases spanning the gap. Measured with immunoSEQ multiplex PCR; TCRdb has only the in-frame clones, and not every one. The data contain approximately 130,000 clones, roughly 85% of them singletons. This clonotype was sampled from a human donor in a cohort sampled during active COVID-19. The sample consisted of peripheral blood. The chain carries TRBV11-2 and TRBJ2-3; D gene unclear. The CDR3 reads CASSALISGTDTQYF. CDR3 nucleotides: TGTGCCAGCAGCGCTCTCATCAGTGGCACAGATACGCAGTATTTT.